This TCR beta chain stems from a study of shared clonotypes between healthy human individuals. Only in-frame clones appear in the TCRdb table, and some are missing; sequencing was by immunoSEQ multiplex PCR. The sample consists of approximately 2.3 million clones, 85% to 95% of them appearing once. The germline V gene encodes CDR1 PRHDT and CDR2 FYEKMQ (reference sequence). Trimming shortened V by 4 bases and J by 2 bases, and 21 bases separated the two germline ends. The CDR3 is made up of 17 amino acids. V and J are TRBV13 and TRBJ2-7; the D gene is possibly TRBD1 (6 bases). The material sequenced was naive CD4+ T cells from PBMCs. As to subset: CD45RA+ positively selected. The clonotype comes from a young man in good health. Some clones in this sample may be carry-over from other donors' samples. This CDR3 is CASSSTTSRGIAYEQYF. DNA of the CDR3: TGTGCCAGCAGCTCCACGACGTCTAGGGGGATAGCCTACGAGCAGTACTTC.